The TCR beta chain described here comes from a study of cytomegalovirus exposure and HLA in healthy donors. Study information: Among around 170 million T cells, an earlier analysis found 117 million unique TCR beta sequences. Study results and limitations: Clonal expansion, a later analysis showed, was greater in HLA-associated TCR beta chains than in equally common others.

Trimming left V 1 base short and J 5 bases short, with 15 bases between. Germline assignment: CDR1 GTSNPN and CDR2 SVGIG (reference sequence). The CDR3 covers 14 residues. This clone has just one count. Its antigen is currently unknown. A multiplex PCR was run with 60 Vbeta primers and 13 Jbeta primers. Produced via immunoSEQ multiplex PCR; TCRdb's table is partial and in-frame only. The profile covers about 60,000 clones, with about 80% appearing a single time and approximately 3.3% taken by the ten largest. The sequencing sample was made of PBMCs. This chain connects TRBV30 to TRBJ2-7; D perhaps matches TRBD1 (6 bases). The TCR comes from a middle-aged woman in good health and CMV-seropositive. The CDR3 sequence is CAWSGGTGWDEQYF. CDR3 in DNA: TGTGCCTGGAGTGGGGGTACAGGGTGGGACGAGCAGTACTTC.